This T cell receptor (beta chain) was documented in a study of T cell responses to AZD1222 COVID-19 vaccine. Germline assignment: CDR1 SGHDT and CDR2 YYEEEE. V shed 4 bases and J shed 5 bases, with 6 bases lying between them. The CDR3 runs to 11 residues. Sequenced by immunoSEQ multiplex PCR; TCRdb stores in-frame clones only, minus some. The sample comprises some 130,000 clones, over 90% of which are singletons, and about 0.86% rests with the top ten. The chain uses TRBV5-6 and TRBJ1-2, with D unresolved. The sequencing here drew on peripheral blood, taken on day 0 of AZD1222 vaccination. The clonotype originates from an adult in good health. The CDR3 DNA is TGTGCCAGCAGCAGGGATTATGGCTACACCTTC. It encodes CASSRDYGYTF.